This TCR beta chain was identified in a study of T cells in Graves' hyperthyroidism and ophthalmopathy. This clonotype was picked up many times. The target antigen is unknown. Findings and caveats of the study: Blood also contained most expanded thyroid clonotypes above 0.001.

From RNA transcripts, TCR beta CDR3 regions were amplified. RT-PCR in the first round (using the HTBI primer set) targeted the TCR CDR3. MiXCR was run by TCRdb on the multiplex PCR reads, yielding one entry per CDR3 protein. The data contain hundreds of thousands of distinct CDR3 sequences, roughly 15% of them singletons. The V end lost 9 bases, the J end lost 3 bases, and 14 bases lay between the germline ends. This CDR3 comprises 13 residues. The germline CDR1 and CDR2 sequences are SNHLY and FYNNEI. A Clinical Activity Score of at least 3, a NOSPECS grade of at least 4 and a duration under 3 months were recorded in the ophthalmopathy patients.

This chain links TRBV2 with TRBJ1-2; tentatively, D is TRBD1 (5 bases). The origin of this receptor is a woman in her forties or fifties with Graves' ophthalmopathy. The sequencing input was blood. CDR3 residues: CASDLDIDYGYTF. The DNA for the CDR3 is TGTGCCAGTGACTTGGACATCGACTATGGCTACACCTTC.